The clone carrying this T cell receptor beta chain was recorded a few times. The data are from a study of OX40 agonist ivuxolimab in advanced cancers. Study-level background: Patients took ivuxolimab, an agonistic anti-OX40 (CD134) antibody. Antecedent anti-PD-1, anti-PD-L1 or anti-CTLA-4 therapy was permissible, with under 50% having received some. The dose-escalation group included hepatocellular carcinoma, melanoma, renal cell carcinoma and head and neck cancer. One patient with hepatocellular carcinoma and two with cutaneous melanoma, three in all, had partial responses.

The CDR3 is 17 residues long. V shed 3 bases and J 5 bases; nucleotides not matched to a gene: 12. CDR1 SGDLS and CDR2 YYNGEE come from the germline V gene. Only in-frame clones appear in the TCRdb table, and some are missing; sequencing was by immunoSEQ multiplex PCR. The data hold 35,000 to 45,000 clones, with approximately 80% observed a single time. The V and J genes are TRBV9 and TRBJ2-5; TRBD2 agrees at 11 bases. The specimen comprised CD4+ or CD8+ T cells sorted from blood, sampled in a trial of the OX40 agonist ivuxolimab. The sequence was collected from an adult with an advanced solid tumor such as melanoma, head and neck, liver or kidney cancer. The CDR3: CASSEATSGATGETQYF. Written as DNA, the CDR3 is TGTGCCAGCAGCGAGGCGACTAGCGGGGCTACGGGGGAGACCCAGTACTTC.